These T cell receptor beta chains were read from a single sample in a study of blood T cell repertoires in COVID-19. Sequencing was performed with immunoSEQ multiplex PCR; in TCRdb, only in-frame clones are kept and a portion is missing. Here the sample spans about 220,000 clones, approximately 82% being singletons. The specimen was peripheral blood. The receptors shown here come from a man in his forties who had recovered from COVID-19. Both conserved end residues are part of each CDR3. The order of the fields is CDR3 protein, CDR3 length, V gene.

cdr3_aa: CATSSTGQGARTEAFF; cdr3_length: 16; v_call: TRBV15
cdr3_aa: CASRYDRGGYEQYF; cdr3_length: 14; v_call: TRBV2
cdr3_aa: CASSLDNRPHYGYTF; cdr3_length: 15; v_call: TRBV5-6
cdr3_aa: CASSQQGNTEAFF; cdr3_length: 13; v_call: TRBV7-9
cdr3_aa: CASSQGTSGGRVEQFF; cdr3_length: 16; v_call: TRBV4-3
cdr3_aa: CASSLVTGSYGYTF; cdr3_length: 14; v_call: TRBV11-2
cdr3_aa: CASSEREMGTEAFF; cdr3_length: 14; v_call: TRBV2
cdr3_aa: CASSNTRVMNTEAFF; cdr3_length: 15; v_call: TRBV4-1
cdr3_aa: CASSVDGSNTEAFF; cdr3_length: 14; v_call: TRBV19
cdr3_aa: CASRTTGPGNTIYF; cdr3_length: 14; v_call: TRBV19
cdr3_aa: CASKNGLASTDTQYF; cdr3_length: 15; v_call: TRBV7-2
cdr3_aa: CASSLGGGSSYEQYF; cdr3_length: 15; v_call: TRBV5-6
cdr3_aa: CASSLTSGRLDEQFF; cdr3_length: 15; v_call: TRBV7-2
cdr3_aa: CASSQQGARRTDYGYTF; cdr3_length: 17; v_call: TRBV3-1/TRBV3-2
cdr3_aa: CASSFTGLVGNSPLHF; cdr3_length: 16; v_call: TRBV7-2
cdr3_aa: CASSQDRPRERGNTIYF; cdr3_length: 17; v_call: TRBV4-1
cdr3_aa: CASSHPGQGADEQYF; cdr3_length: 15; v_call: TRBV5-4
cdr3_aa: CASSRLTGGIDEQFF; cdr3_length: 15; v_call: TRBV4-3
cdr3_aa: CASSAGIANEKLFF; cdr3_length: 14; v_call: TRBV9
cdr3_aa: CASSYRYLYSNQPQHF; cdr3_length: 16; v_call: TRBV6-2/TRBV6-3